A single TCR beta chain is shown here with its context. The data were produced by immunoSEQ multiplex PCR, yet TCRdb's version contains in-frame clones alone and is incomplete. The data hold about 59,000 clones, with approximately 75% observed a single time. This record comes from a study of blood T cell repertoires in COVID-19. Trimming took 3 bases from V and 0 from J, leaving 15 bases between them. The CDR3 consists of 17 residues. Germline assignment: CDR1 GTSNPN and CDR2 SVGIG (reference sequence). The chain couples TRBV30 to TRBJ1-6, with D hard to call. Material for sequencing was peripheral blood. The receptor's source is a man in his 60s with COVID-19, enrolled during active disease. The CDR3 is CAWSSGDSSSYNSPLHF. The DNA of the CDR3 is TGTGCCTGGAGCTCCGGTGACTCGAGCTCCTATAATTCACCCCTCCACTTT.